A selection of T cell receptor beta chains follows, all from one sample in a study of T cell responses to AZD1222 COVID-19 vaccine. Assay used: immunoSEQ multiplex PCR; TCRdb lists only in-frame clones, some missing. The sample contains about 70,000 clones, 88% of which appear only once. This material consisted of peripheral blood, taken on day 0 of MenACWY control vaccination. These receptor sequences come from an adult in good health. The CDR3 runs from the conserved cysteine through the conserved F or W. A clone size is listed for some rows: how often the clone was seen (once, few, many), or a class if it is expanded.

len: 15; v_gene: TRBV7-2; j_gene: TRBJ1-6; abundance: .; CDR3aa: CASSLSAGADSPLHF
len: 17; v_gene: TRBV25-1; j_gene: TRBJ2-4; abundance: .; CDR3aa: CASSEQGLGIGKNIQYF
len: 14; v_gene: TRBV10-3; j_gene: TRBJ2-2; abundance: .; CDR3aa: CATTGTVATGELFF
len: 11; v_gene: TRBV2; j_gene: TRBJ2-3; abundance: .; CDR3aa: CASMAGDTQYF
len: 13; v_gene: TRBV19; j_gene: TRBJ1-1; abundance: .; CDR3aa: CASSIGHNTEAFF
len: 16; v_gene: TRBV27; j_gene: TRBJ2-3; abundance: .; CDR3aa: CASSSGLAGATDTQYF
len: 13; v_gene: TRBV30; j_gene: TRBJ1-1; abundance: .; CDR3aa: CAWSAIQGTEAFF
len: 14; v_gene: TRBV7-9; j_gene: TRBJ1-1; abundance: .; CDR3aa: CASSLPGTAIEAFF
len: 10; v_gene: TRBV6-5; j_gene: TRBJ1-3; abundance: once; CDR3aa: CASSLNTIYF
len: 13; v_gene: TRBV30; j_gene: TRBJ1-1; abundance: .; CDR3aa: CAWGQGPNTEAFF
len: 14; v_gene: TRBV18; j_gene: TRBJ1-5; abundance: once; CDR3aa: CASSPYGSNQPQHF
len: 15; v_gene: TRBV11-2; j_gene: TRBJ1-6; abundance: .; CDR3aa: CASSLQIQGGSPLHF
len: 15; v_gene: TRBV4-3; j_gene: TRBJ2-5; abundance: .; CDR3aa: CASSQGGGVGETQYF
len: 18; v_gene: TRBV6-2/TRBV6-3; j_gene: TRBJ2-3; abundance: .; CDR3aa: CASSNTHWRGGLDDTQYF
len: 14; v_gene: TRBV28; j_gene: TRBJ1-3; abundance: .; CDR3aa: CASSLTVLGNTIYF
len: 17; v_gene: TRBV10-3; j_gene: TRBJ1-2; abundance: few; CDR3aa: CAISGPRDTLINYGYTF
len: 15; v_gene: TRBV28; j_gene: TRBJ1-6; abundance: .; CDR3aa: CASSLSNRGGSPLHF
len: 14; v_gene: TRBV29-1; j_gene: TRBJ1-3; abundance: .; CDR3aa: CSTEDRHSGNTIYF
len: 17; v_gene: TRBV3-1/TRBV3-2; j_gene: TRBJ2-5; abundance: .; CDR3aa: CASSQPTSGEPKETQYF
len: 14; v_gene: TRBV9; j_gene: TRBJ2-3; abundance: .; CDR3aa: CASSVYPETDTQYF
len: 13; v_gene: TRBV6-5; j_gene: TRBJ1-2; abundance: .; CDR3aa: CATNQGALYGYTF
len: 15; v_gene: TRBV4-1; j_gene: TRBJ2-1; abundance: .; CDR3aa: CASRPRKTLSHEQFF
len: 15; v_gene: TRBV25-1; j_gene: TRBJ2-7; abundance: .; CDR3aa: CASSENRGYVYEQYF
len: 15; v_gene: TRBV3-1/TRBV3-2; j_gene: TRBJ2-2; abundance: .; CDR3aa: CASSPGLAGTGELFF
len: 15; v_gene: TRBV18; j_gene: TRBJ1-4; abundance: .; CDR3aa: CASSAWDPPNEKLFF
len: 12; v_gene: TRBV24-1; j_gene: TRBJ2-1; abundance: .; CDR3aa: CATQDRVGEQFF
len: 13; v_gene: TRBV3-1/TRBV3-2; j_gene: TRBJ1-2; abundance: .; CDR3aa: CASSQAWMGGYTF
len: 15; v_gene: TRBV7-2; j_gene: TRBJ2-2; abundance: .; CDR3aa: CASSLGRGQTGELFF
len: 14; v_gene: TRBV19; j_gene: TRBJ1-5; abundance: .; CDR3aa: CASSIQGINQPQHF
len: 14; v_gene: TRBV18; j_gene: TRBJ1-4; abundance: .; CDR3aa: CASSEGATNEKLFF
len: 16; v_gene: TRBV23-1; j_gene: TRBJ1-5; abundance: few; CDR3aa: CASSQYIGWRTQPQHF
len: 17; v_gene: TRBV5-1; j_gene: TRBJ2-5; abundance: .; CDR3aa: CASSLAYTGGGEETQYF
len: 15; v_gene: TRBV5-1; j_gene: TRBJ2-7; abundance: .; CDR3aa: CASSLNLATESEQYF
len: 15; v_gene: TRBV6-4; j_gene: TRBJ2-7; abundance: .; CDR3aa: CASRAYPGPSYEQYF
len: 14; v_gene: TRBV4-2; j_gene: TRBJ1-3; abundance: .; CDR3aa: CASSQQGAGNTIYF
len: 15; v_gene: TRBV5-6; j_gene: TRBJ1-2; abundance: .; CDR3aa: CASSSGTAIGPGYTF
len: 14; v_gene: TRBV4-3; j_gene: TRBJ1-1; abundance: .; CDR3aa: CASSQDSWVTEAFF
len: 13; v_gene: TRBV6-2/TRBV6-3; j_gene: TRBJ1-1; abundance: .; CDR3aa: CASSYGGTAEAFF
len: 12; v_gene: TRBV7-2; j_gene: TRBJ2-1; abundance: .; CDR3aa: CASSRLAGEQFF
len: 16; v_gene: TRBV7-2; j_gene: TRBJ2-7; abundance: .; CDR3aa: CASSGAGGRLSYEQYF
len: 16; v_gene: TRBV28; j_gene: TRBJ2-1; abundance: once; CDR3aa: CASIRTAGSSYNEQFF
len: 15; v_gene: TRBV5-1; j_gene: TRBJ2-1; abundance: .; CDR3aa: CASSFARGSYNEQFF